This TCR beta chain was retrieved from a study of breast tumors, draining lymph nodes, adjacent tissues. Trimming pared 4 bases from V and 2 bases from J, leaving 14 bases between. Germline values: CDR1 MGHRA, CDR2 YSYEKL. The CDR3 spans 15 residues. Study results and caveats: Most tumor T cells seemingly derive from lymph node, then expand in tumor. Compared with basal-like, luminal-like tumors shared significantly more repertoire with nontumor tissue. Tumor repertoires ranked between lymph nodes and nontumor tissue in diversity, with V and J gene preferences.

Using its own MiXCR run on the multiplex PCR reads, TCRdb lists one record per CDR3 protein. The sample yields fewer than 150,000 distinct CDR3 sequences, roughly 20% seen once. Many counts were recorded for this clonotype. Its antigen is as yet unknown. Breast cancer patients provided tissue from their axillary draining lymph nodes. The sequenced material came from axillary lymph node tissue. This clonotype originated in a female donor with breast cancer. Some clones in this sample may be carry-over from other donors' samples. The rearrangement joins TRBV4-1 to TRBJ1-2; TRBD1 is a possible D gene (5 bases). The CDR3 is CASSPLGDSNYGYTF. The DNA for the CDR3 is TGCGCCAGCAGCCCGCTCGGGGACTCCAACTATGGCTACACCTTC.